What follows is one T cell receptor beta chain and its context. The data were taken from a study of cytomegalovirus exposure and HLA in healthy donors. For the study at large: Samples from HLA-typed donors yielded about 85 million unique TCRs in an early data release.

The CDR3 loop spans 14 amino acids. V gave up 6 bases and J gave up 10 bases, with 21 bases separating them. Germline lookup yields CDR1 PRHDT and CDR2 FYEKMQ (reference sequence). Researchers ran the PCR with 60 Vbeta and 13 Jbeta primers. The data were produced by immunoSEQ multiplex PCR, yet TCRdb's version contains in-frame clones alone and is incomplete. The sample includes approximately 93,000 clones, around three fifths of them seen just once. The receptor was derived from a boy younger than 18 in good health and CMV-seropositive. Sequenced sample: PBMCs. This chain links TRBV13 with TRBJ1-1; tentative D call: TRBD1 (6 bases). The CDR3 loop reads CASRYWTDGRGAFF. CDR3 DNA sequence: TGTGCCAGCAGGTACTGGACAGATGGGAGAGGAGCTTTCTTT.